This TCR beta chain was captured by sequencing in a study of blood T cell repertoires in COVID-19 (TCRdb year 2020). For the wider study: Samples covering the acute and convalescent phases of COVID-19 were provided by collaborators in the United States, Italy and Spain. The material from the prospective study consisted of cDNA or gDNA derived from T cells, B-cell-depleted T cells, or PBMCs. The dataset comprised deeply sampled blood TCRbeta repertoires from subjects exposed to, actively infected with, or recovered from COVID-19. A freely available public database, intended as a resource for researchers studying the immune response to SARS-CoV-2, is where the repertoires were released. Samples were obtained from the ongoing ImmuneRACE study (first 160 participants) and from some 1,300 subjects provided by 6 global collaborators. The sample metadata nearly always contained a de-identified subject ID, COVID-19 status, age in years and sex. HLA class I and class II types, where available, came from metadata supplied by the sample provider rather than from assay-based typing.

The immunoSEQ Assay, a bias-controlled multiplex PCR, was used to amplify TCRbeta CDR3 regions from genomic DNA. The original pipeline was this. The number of nucleated cells in each sample was estimated from the amplification of reference gene primers within the assay. To quantify the absolute abundance of each unique TCRbeta CDR3 rearrangement, sequence reads were collapsed and filtered. For each sample, productive Simpson clonality was calculated by taking the square root of Simpson's diversity index across productive rearrangements. What TCRdb holds here is the immuneACCESS table cut down to in-frame rearrangements. Part of the clones is not present; checked against another copy, under half of the missing clones reflect an unresolved V gene, and the others are unexplained. That table is the source of V, J and clone size, and D and trimming were worked out from the DNA. Here the sample has hundreds of thousands of clones; 89% occur a single time. Of the sample, 4.5% to 5.5% falls within the top ten clones.

In the prospective study, participants were about 18 to 95 years old, resided in around 25 geographic areas of the United States, and were enrolled through a virtual design. In the prospective study, cohorts were assigned on the basis of participant-reported clinical history obtained from a screening survey and a study questionnaire. Recovered participants in ImmuneRACE Cohort 3 were defined by two consecutive negative NP/OP PCR tests, clearance by a healthcare professional, or resolution of symptoms. In the prospective study, whole blood, serum and a nasopharyngeal or oropharyngeal swab were collected from each participant by mobile phlebotomists. Participants in the prospective study had the option to provide additional blood draws and questionnaires over a roughly two-month period. Blood samples from the prospective study were shipped frozen or at room temperature prior to DNA extraction. As for this clone: Its recognized antigen is unknown. No much larger clonotype is one base removed from it; base qualities were not supplied.

Broader findings and caveats from the paper: Clinical and demographic metadata were provided uncurated, with the amount varying by source and participant.

CDR1 and CDR2, per the germline V gene, are LGHNT and FRNRAP. The CDR3, from cysteine to phenylalanine, totals 16 residues. Only the CDR3 portion is preserved as DNA: 48 bases, with reading frame beginning at the first base. Trimming takes 0 bases from V and 1 base from J, and the germline ends sit 10 bases apart. The sequenced material came from PBMCs or T cells enriched from blood (not recorded which). This TCR derives from a man aged 60 to 75 who had recovered from COVID-19. Recombination linked TRBV12-5 to TRBJ2-1; TRBD2 is perhaps the D gene, given 6 matching bases. The DNA sequence follows: TGTGCTAGTGGTTTGGTAACGGCGGGATCCTACAATGAGCAGTTCTTC. Its protein is CASGLVTAGSYNEQFF.